One sample yielded the 12 T cell receptor beta chains listed below, sequenced in a study of regulatory T cells in long-lasting Graves disease (dated by TCRdb to the early 2020s). What the time point label conveys for this sample: newly diagnosed GD, antithyroid drugs for less than 3 months. For both TCR sequencing and RNA sequencing, RNA was extracted from PBMCs using TRIzol. Libraries were prepared through multiplex PCR. The sequencing machine was an Illumina HiSeq 4000. To build TCR beta libraries, CDR3 regions were amplified by Arm-PCR using iRepertoire HTBI primers. In-frame beta chains were kept once TCRdb had trimmed the public reads at Q25 with fastp and called clones with MiXCR. Entries that share a CDR3 protein sequence are merged under the most common genes and DNA. The sample table lists a few hundred thousand distinct CDR3 sequences, roughly 12% of them with a count of one. Together, the top ten hold approximately 20% of the sample.

The sample was also linked to a second study, of T cells in Graves' hyperthyroidism and ophthalmopathy.

The material sequenced was peripheral blood mononuclear cells (PBMCs), taken at new diagnosis, from a patient treated with antithyroid drugs. The source of these receptors is a woman aged 18 to 35 with Graves disease. Donor details come from another sample of the same person, matched by shared clones.

The chain combines TRBV6-2 or TRBV6-3 with TRBJ1-6; no clear D gene. The V and J ends lost 2 bases and 9 bases respectively, with 5 bases between them. CDR1 MNHEY and CDR2 SVGEGT come from the germline V gene. The CDR3 extends over 12 amino acids. In DNA, the CDR3 is TGTGCCAGCAGTTACGGTCCTTCACCCCTCCACTTT. Translated: CASSYGPSPLHF.

V gene TRBV19 combines with J gene TRBJ2-7; no clear D gene. This CDR3 is built from 14 residues. The V gene lost 3 bases and the J gene lost 2 bases, with 11 bases spanning the gap. Germline V lookup: CDR1 LNHDA, CDR2 SQIVND (reference sequence). The CDR3 region has the DNA TGTGCCAGTAGTATCTCGGCGCCAACCTACGAGCAGTACTTC. Translating gives CASSISAPTYEQYF. Combining the CDR3 with reference TRBV19 and TRBJ2-7 gives the whole variable domain DGGITQSPKYLFRKEGQNVTLSCEQNLNHDAMYWYRQDPGQGLRLIYYSQIVNDFQKGDIAEGYSVSREKKESFPLTVTSAQKNPTAFYLCASSISAPTYEQYFGPGTRLTVT.

Points on this clonotype: A read error may explain this, as a much larger clone is one base away. V is TRBV20-1 and J is TRBJ2-1; D is possibly TRBD2 (6 bases). Germline values: CDR1 DFQATT, CDR2 SNEGSKA (reference sequence). This CDR3 region has 16 residues. With 6 bases removed from V and 1 base from J, the gap between germline ends came to 19 bases. This CDR3 is CSARKPGLWSYNEQFF. CDR3 in DNA: TGCAGTGCCCGGAAGCCGGGACTTTGGTCCTACAATGAGCAGTTCTTC.

This clonotype was recorded many times. CDR3 sequence (DNA): TGTGCCAGCAGCCCAGGGACACAGAACACTGAAGCTTTCTTT. Translated, it gives CASSPGTQNTEAFF. V is TRBV7-6 and J is TRBJ1-1, with TRBD1 as a possible D gene (6 bases). The germline gives CDR1 SGHVS, CDR2 FNYEAQ. Trimming took 5 bases from V and 1 from J, leaving 11 bases between them. The CDR3 is made up of 14 amino acids. The entire variable domain, with the rest obtained from reference TRBV7-6 and TRBJ1-1, is as follows: GAGVSQSPRYKVTKRGQDVALRCDPISGHVSLYWYRQALGQGPEFLTYFNYEAQQDKSGLPNDRFSAERPEGSISTLTIQRTEQRDSAMYRCASSPGTQNTEAFFGQGTRLTVV.

This clonotype appeared many times. This chain connects TRBV30 to TRBJ1-1; 10 bases fit TRBD1. From germline, CDR1 is GTSNPN and CDR2 SVGIG (reference sequence). J lost 4 bases, V lost 7 bases, and 12 bases had no gene match. The length of the CDR3 is 15 residues. The CDR3 DNA is TGTGCCTTCGATCGACAGGGGGCCGGGGGCACTGAAGCTTTCTTT. Its translation is CAFDRQGAGGTEAFF.

This clonotype was counted at least ten times. The V and J genes are TRBV28 and TRBJ1-4; the match to TRBD1 covers 7 bases. CDR1 is MDHEN and CDR2 is SYDVKM in the germline V gene. This CDR3 is 16 amino acids long. V lost 3 bases, J lost 2 bases, and 6 bases stayed unmatched. CDR3 sequence reads: CASSFQGVETNEKLFF. The CDR3 DNA follows: TGTGCCAGCAGTTTTCAGGGGGTCGAGACTAATGAAAAACTGTTTTTT.

This clonotype came up many times. The chain couples TRBV15 to TRBJ2-1, with 10 positions matching TRBD2. The CDR3 contains 19 residues. Germline assignment: CDR1 LNHNV and CDR2 YYDKDF (reference sequence). The trim removed 1 base at V and 6 bases at J, leaving 15 bases unmatched. The CDR3 nucleotides read TGTGCCACCAGCAGAGTAGGGACTAGCGCAACGTTGGGCTTCAATGAGCAGTTCTTC. It encodes CATSRVGTSATLGFNEQFF.

This clonotype was found many times. The rearrangement uses TRBV7-9 and TRBJ1-1; no clear D gene. Trimming removed 5 bases at V and 8 bases at J, with 15 bases between. Germline V gene lookup returns CDR1 SEHNR and CDR2 FQNEAQ (reference sequence). This CDR3 spans 13 amino acids. The CDR3 sequence: CASSPGGLVEAFF. Here the CDR3 DNA reads TGTGCCAGCAGCCCGGGTGGGTTAGTGGAAGCTTTCTTT.

This clonotype was counted ten times or more. The rearrangement uses TRBV7-3 and TRBJ2-1; D is undetermined. Germline V CDR1 and CDR2: SGHTA, FQGTGA. The CDR3 length is 12 residues. The germline V and J ends were trimmed by 5 bases and 7 bases, with 9 bases remaining between them. The CDR3 nucleotides are TGTGCCAGCAGCCTCACTCGGAATGAGCAGTTCTTC. Protein sequence: CASSLTRNEQFF.

At least ten counts were recorded for this clonotype. This chain connects TRBV7-2 to TRBJ1-2; D gene unclear. Trimming removed 5 bases at V and 13 bases at J, with 14 bases between. CDR1 is SGHTA, CDR2 FQGNSA, per germline. CDR3 length: 11 amino acids. CDR3 region: CASSLNRGRTF. The CDR3 DNA reads as TGTGCCAGCAGCCTTAACCGGGGTCGCACCTTC.

The sample holds a few counts of this clonotype. The CDR3 nucleotides read TGCGCCAGCAGCTTGGCGGTTCTCGGAGGGGCCAACGTCCTGACTTTC. Its protein product is CASSLAVLGGANVLTF. The rearrangement joins TRBV5-1 to TRBJ2-6; D is undetermined. CDR1 and CDR2 (germline): SGHRS, YFSETQ. The CDR3 is made up of 16 amino acids. Trimming took off 0 bases at V and 4 bases at J, with 11 bases between the two ends.

This clonotype was detected many times. This chain uses TRBV2 with TRBJ2-2; D may be TRBD1 or TRBD2 (6 bases each). The length of the CDR3 is 16 residues. The V end was cut by 11 bases, the J end by 1 base, with 20 bases between. From germline, CDR1 is SNHLY and CDR2 FYNNEI. CDR3 in DNA: TGTGCCGGATCATTGGGGGGCGGATTGAACACCGGGGAGCTGTTTTTT. This translates into CAGSLGGGLNTGELFF.